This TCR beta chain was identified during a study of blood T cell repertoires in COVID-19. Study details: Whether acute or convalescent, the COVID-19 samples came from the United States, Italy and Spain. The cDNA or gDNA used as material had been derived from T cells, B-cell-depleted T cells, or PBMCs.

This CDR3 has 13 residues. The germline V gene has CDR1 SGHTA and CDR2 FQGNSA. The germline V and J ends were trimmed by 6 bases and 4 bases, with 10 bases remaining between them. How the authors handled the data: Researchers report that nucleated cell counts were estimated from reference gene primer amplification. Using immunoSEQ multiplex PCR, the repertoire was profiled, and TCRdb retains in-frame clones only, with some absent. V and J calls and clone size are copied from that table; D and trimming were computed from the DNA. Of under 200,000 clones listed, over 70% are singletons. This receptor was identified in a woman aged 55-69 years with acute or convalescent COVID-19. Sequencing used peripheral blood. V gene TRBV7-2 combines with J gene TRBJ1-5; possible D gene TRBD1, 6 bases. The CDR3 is CASSFGQNQPQHF. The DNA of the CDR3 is TGTGCCAGCAGTTTTGGACAGAATCAGCCCCAGCATTTT.